The clone carrying this T cell receptor beta chain was seen repeatedly, ten times or more. Trimming stripped 2 bases from V and 8 bases from J, with 7 bases between. The germline V gene has CDR1 SGHTA and CDR2 FQGTGA. This CDR3 contains 12 residues. TCRdb re-called the PCR reads through MiXCR. The sample has around 26,000 clones; around 3.5% are singletons. The data derive from a study of metastatic and nonmetastatic thyroid tumors. Study summary: Repertoires from blood and tumor or nodule tissue of malignant and benign thyroid patients were compared.

Prior to thyroid surgery, none of the patients had received any treatment. V usage is TRBV7-3 and J usage is TRBJ2-1; D is possibly TRBD2 (5 bases). The sequenced material came from blood. This clonotype was sampled from a male donor with papillary thyroid cancer or a benign thyroid nodule (not recorded which). Some clones in this sample may be carry-over from other donors' samples. CDR3 in DNA: TGTGCCAGCAGCTTACGCGGGTATGAGCAGTTCTTC. Translation: CASSLRGYEQFF.